The TCR beta chain under discussion was sequenced for a study of CD8+ T cells in alopecia areata (dated by TCRdb to 2016 to 2018). Study-level background: The treated patients, all with moderate-to-severe alopecia areata, were enrolled in an open-label pilot trial of oral tofacitinib given at 5 to 10 mg twice daily. Clonality in the scalp was compared among normal scalp (n=4), patchy alopecia areata scalp (n=8), and alopecia totalis/universalis scalp (n=8). Patients stayed on tofacitinib for 6 to 18 months and then had 6 months of follow-up off drug so that delayed response and recurrence could be assessed. Human TCRbeta sequencing covered scalp tissue and sorted CD4+ and CD8+ peripheral blood T cells from patchy and totalis/universalis alopecia areata patients and healthy controls. Tofacitinib-treated patients had biopsies at baseline and at 4 and 24 weeks of treatment, with a later scalp biopsy in several patients. In both human patients and the C3H/HeJ mouse model, the study applied high-throughput TCRbeta sequencing to look at T cell clonal expansion in alopecia areata. RNA came from the PAXgene miRNA kit for fixed scalp, the miRNeasy kit for PBMCs, and the RNeasy kit for mouse skin. For the treated patients, the SALT score, which quantifies what percentage of scalp surface area is affected, served as the measure of disease severity. TCRbeta CDR3 regions were amplified by immunoSEQ multiplex PCR with 35 Vbeta forward and 13 Jbeta reverse primers.

Comments on this clone: Its specific antigen is unknown. Base qualities are not at hand, and no much larger clone is one base apart.

This specimen's time point label, interpreted: less than five weeks on oral tofacitinib. Explained via the paper, the treatment or condition label denotes: oral pan-JAK inhibitor, 5-10 mg twice daily. Lesional scalp punch biopsies and peripheral blood were obtained from alopecia areata patients. PBMCs were separated by density centrifugation and stained for CD3, CD4 and CD8, after which CD4+ and CD8+ T cells were sorted on a FACSAria. Library prep was done by the immunoSEQ multiplex PCR assay. RNA was extracted from all samples and reverse transcribed into cDNA as template for TCR sequencing. SuperScript III was used to make first-strand cDNA, primed with a 2:1 mix of oligo-dT and random hexamers. A synthetic immune receptor repertoire was used to assess amplification bias, and residual bias was removed computationally. In the original analysis: Raw reads were preprocessed to remove errors, and CDR3 was defined by IMGT conventions from the conserved cysteine to phenylalanine. Clonality was calculated as 1 minus Shannon entropy normalized by log2 of the number of productive unique TCRs. Whether scalp clones were CD4 or CD8 was inferred by matching scalp TCRbeta sequences against CD4 and CD8 repertoires sorted from blood. TCRdb's version of the immuneACCESS table is confined to in-frame rearrangements and falls short of the full clone set. An unresolved V gene accounts for under half of the shortfall where checked; the remainder is of unknown origin. V and J calls and clone size are those listed in that table; D and trimming were worked out from the DNA. This sample is represented by 160,000 or so clones; roughly two thirds of them were singletons. The ten largest make up 0.75% to 0.95% of the sample.

As encoded in the germline V gene (reference sequence), CDR1 is GTSNPN while CDR2 is SVGIG. The CDR3 has 13 amino acids, counting the end cysteine and phenylalanine. This entry keeps only the CDR3 DNA: 39 bases, framed from base 1. V was cut back by 5 bases and J by 0 bases, leaving a gap of 8 bases between them. Findings and caveats that apply to the study as a whole: Because the treated cohort was small and had only one nonresponder, larger studies are needed to examine links between baseline CD8+ expansion and response. Compared with mice, TCR sequences shared between patients were less clear, possibly partly because of HLA diversity across the patient population. Many expanded lesional clones were found to persist in scalp and blood during tofacitinib treatment, and relapse after treatment cessation may be partly explained by this persistence. Resident alphabeta T cells in normal human skin are also sequenced, complicating scalp TCR repertoire analysis, unlike mouse skin dominated by gammadelta T cells. Compared with normal scalp, lesional scalp had higher clonality and more expanded CD8+ clones, particularly in alopecia totalis/universalis, a pattern that suggests antigenic drive. Tofacitinib significantly lowered scalp clonality and the number of expanded CD8+ clones among the top 100 scalp clones.

Sequenced material: CD4+ T cells sorted from blood, taken at week 4, from a patient treated with tofacitinib. This receptor chain uses TRBV30 and TRBJ1-3; the D gene lacks a confident call. The receptor comes from a human donor with alopecia areata. DNA sequence: TGTGCCTGGGCGTATGCCTCTGGAAACACCATATATTTT. It encodes CAWAYASGNTIYF. Supplemented by the reference TRBV30 and TRBJ1-3 proteins around the CDR3, the complete variable domain is SQTIHQWPATLVQPVGSPLSLECTVEGTSNPNLYWYRQAAGRGLQLLFYSVGIGQISSEVPQNLSASRPQDRQFILSSKKLLLSDSGFYLCAWAYASGNTIYFGEGSWLTVV.